The 22 T cell receptor beta chains below all came from one sample that was sequenced in a study of tumor and adjacent non-tumor tissue in lung cancer. This sample's RNA came from whole unsorted tissue. The library came from three nested PCR rounds adapted from ARM-PCR protocols. TCRdb called the multiplex PCR reads again in MiXCR, with one record for every CDR3 protein. The data hold about 82,000 distinct CDR3 sequences, with around 77% observed a single time. The sequencing sample was made of lung tumor tissue. Receptor source: a woman aged 45-59 years with non-small cell lung cancer.

This clonotype occurred once. A read error may account for a junction end that differs from germline. The chain couples TRBV6-2 or TRBV6-3 to TRBJ2-2; either TRBD1 or TRBD2 may supply D (5 bases each). CDR1 and CDR2 (germline): MNHEY, SVGEGT. The CDR3 has 17 residues. The CDR3 DNA follows: TGTGCCAGCAGTGCAGGTTCCGGGGCGGCGAACACCGGGGAGCTGTTATTT. Translated: CASSAGSGAANTGELLF.

This sequence joins TRBV20-1 and TRBJ2-3; the match to TRBD2 covers 9 bases. J lost 9 bases, V lost 7 bases, and 11 bases had no gene match. This CDR3 has 13 amino acids. Germline values: CDR1 DFQATT, CDR2 SNEGSKA (reference sequence). CDR3 loop: CSVPTKAGGTQYF. The CDR3 DNA sequence: TGCAGTGTTCCCACCAAAGCGGGAGGCACGCAGTATTTT.

Details on this clonotype: A read error may account for a junction end that differs from germline. V usage is TRBV6-1 and J usage is TRBJ2-1, with D perhaps matching TRBD1 (6 bases). CDR1 is MNHNS, CDR2 SASEGT, per germline. There are 14 residues in the CDR3. CDR3 in DNA: TGTGCCAGGAGTGGACGGACAGTGTACTATGAGCAGTTCTTC. This codes for CARSGRTVYYEQFF.

The chain uses TRBV11-2 and TRBJ2-3; D is uncertain. The germline V and J ends were trimmed by 3 bases and 6 bases, with 10 bases remaining between them. The CDR3 extends over 13 amino acids. The germline gives CDR1 SGHAT, CDR2 FQNNGV. The CDR3 nucleotides read TGTGCCAGCAGCTTTACCCAAATTGATACGCAGTATTTT. Translation: CASSFTQIDTQYF. The full variable domain, completed using reference TRBV11-2 and TRBJ2-3, is EAGVAQSPRYKIIEKRQSVAFWCNPISGHATLYWYQQILGQGPKLLIQFQNNGVVDDSQLPKDRFSAERLKGVDSTLKIQPAKLEDSAVYLCASSFTQIDTQYFGPGTRLTVL.

Note on this clonotype: One end of the junction varies from germline; a read error may be responsible. This chain links TRBV29-1 with TRBJ1-1; 8 nucleotides line up with TRBD1. The CDR3 has 14 residues. In germline, CDR1 is SQVTM, CDR2 ANQGSEA. The CDR3: CSVGEGQDNTETSF. CDR3 sequence (DNA): TGCAGCGTTGGGGAGGGACAGGACAACACTGAAACTTCCTTT.

As regards this clonotype: The CDR3 ends on some other residue instead of the conserved phenylalanine or tryptophan, so this is likely a read error. The chain couples TRBV11-2 to TRBJ2-7; D remains unclear. Deletions cut 2 bases from V and 8 bases from J, with 10 bases between. Germline V CDR1 and CDR2: SGHAT, FQNNGV. CDR3 size: 12 residues. The CDR3 DNA sequence: TGTGCCAGCAGCTTAAGCTCGACGAAGCAGTACCTT. Protein product: CASSLSSTKQYL.

The genes are TRBV20-1 and TRBJ1-4; possibly TRBD1 for D (5 bases). The CDR3 consists of 16 residues. From germline, CDR1 is DFQATT and CDR2 SNEGSKA (reference sequence). The V end was cut by 3 bases, the J end by 6 bases, with 20 bases between. CDR3 coding DNA: TGCAGTGCTAGGTTAGCATGGGGCGTGGTTGATGAAAAACTGTTTTTT. Its translation is CSARLAWGVVDEKLFF.

This clonotype was detected once. Without the conserved terminal phenylalanine or tryptophan, this CDR3 likely stems from a read error. This rearrangement joins TRBV20-1 to TRBJ2-7; 7 positions match TRBD1. Germline V gene lookup returns CDR1 DFQATT and CDR2 SNEGSKA (reference sequence). This CDR3 has 12 amino acids. Trimming removed 6 bases from V and 3 bases from J; junction bases left unmatched: 5. CDR3 sequence (DNA): TGCAGTGCCTGGGACAGTATCTACGAGCAGTACTTA. Protein: CSAWDSIYEQYL.

About this clonotype itself: Germline is not matched at one junction end, which may reflect a read error. This chain connects TRBV11-2 to TRBJ1-1; D is uncertain. The CDR3 has 14 residues. The germline gives CDR1 SGHAT, CDR2 FQNNGV. CDR3 bases: TGTACAAGCAGCTTGCTAATGCTGGGAACTGAAGCCTTCTTT. Amino acid sequence: CTSSLLMLGTEAFF.

As for this clonotype: A junction end diverges from the germline sequence, so it may reflect a read error. The V gene is TRBV5-1, the J gene TRBJ2-1; TRBD2 agrees at 10 bases. CDR1 is SGHRS and CDR2 is YFSETQ in the germline V gene. This CDR3 region has 17 residues. CDR3 DNA: TGCACCAGCAGCGAAGGGGGCGCGGGACTAGCGACAGATGAGCAGTTCTTC. This translates into CTSSEGGAGLATDEQFF.

J is TRBJ2-1 and V is TRBV10-1; the D gene could be TRBD1 or TRBD2 (6 bases each). This CDR3 contains 15 residues. Germline V gives CDR1 WNHNN, CDR2 SYGVQD (reference sequence). Trimming shortened V by 9 bases and J by 11 bases, and 26 bases separated the two germline ends. CDR3 DNA sequence: TGCGCCAGGCATGTAGGGGGGACCGGGCAGAATAAGCAGTTCTTC. Translation gives CARHVGGTGQNKQFF.

This clonotype was detected only once. Possible read error: a much larger clone is one base away. V and J are TRBV2 and TRBJ1-6; no clear D. Germline V gives CDR1 SNHLY, CDR2 FYNNEI. The CDR3 spans 12 residues. The CDR3 coding sequence is TGTGCCTGCAGTGTGGGTTATTCACCCCTCCACTTT. It specifies CACSVGYSPLHF.

This clonotype has ten or more counts. V gene TRBV4-2 combines with J gene TRBJ2-3; D remains ambiguous. Trimming cost V 0 bases and J 6 bases, with 16 bases left between them. CDR1 and CDR2 from the germline V gene are LGHNA and YNFKEQ. This CDR3 has 16 residues. CDR3 sequence (DNA): TGTGCCAGCAGCCAAGATATGGCAGTTACCCAGGATACGCAGTATTTT. It specifies CASSQDMAVTQDTQYF.

This clonotype was observed once. The missing conserved phenylalanine or tryptophan at the end of this CDR3 makes a read error likely. J is TRBJ1-2 and V is TRBV6-1; D gene uncertain. CDR1 and CDR2 from the germline V gene are MNHNS and SASEGT. Trimming left V 7 bases short and J 1 base short, with 19 bases between. The CDR3 covers 16 residues. CDR3 amino acids: CASKRANPELNYGYTL. As DNA, the CDR3 is TGTGCCAGCAAGCGGGCAAATCCAGAACTTAACTATGGCTACACCCTT.

A remark on this clonotype: A much larger clone sits a single nucleotide away, making a read error possible. Since the CDR3 does not end with the conserved phenylalanine or tryptophan, this likely comes from a read error. This chain links TRBV29-1 with TRBJ1-1, with a weak D call TRBD1 (5 bases). The CDR3 consists of 14 residues. Germline-derived CDR1 and CDR2 are SQVTM and ANQGSEA. The CDR3 loop is CNTSPGLIDTEAFL. Written as DNA, the CDR3 is TGCAACACCTCACCGGGGCTCATCGACACTGAAGCTTTCCTT.

Notes on this clonotype: Germline is not matched at one junction end, which may reflect a read error. The rearrangement joins TRBV12-5 to TRBJ1-1; 7 bases are shared with TRBD1. The CDR3 is 12 amino acids. Looked up from germline, CDR1 is LGHNT and CDR2 is FRNRAP. The CDR3 reads CASVLGQCEAFF. The CDR3 DNA reads as TGTGCTAGTGTTTTGGGACAGTGCGAAGCTTTCTTT.

Concerning this clonotype: A read error is likely, as this CDR3 ends without the conserved phenylalanine or tryptophan. It is unclear where the CDR3 begins or ends on the DNA, so no DNA is shown, and the CDR3 is as TCRdb lists it. The chain carries TRBV6-5 and TRBJ1-1; the table's D call, TRBD1, has no DNA check behind it. With termini counted, the CDR3 has 13 amino acids. Germline V lookup: CDR1 MNHEY, CDR2 SVGAGI. CDR3 sequence: CASSGQSDTEAFY.

A remark on this clonotype: Germline and junction disagree at one end, which may indicate a read error. The chain couples TRBV6-6 to TRBJ1-4; D unclear. This CDR3 is 18 amino acids long. Germline V gene data show CDR1 as MNHNY and CDR2 as SVGAGI (reference sequence). CDR3 DNA sequence: TGTGCCAGCAGTTACCCCCGGCCGCACACAGAATTTAATGTAAAACTGTTTTTT. Translating it yields CASSYPRPHTEFNVKLFF.

This clonotype was detected many times. This chain uses TRBV28 with TRBJ1-5, with unresolved D. V was pared by 5 bases and J by 11 bases, with 10 bases between. The CDR3 loop spans 11 amino acids. In germline, CDR1 is MDHEN, CDR2 SYDVKM. CDR3 region: CASSPLRTQHF. The CDR3 nucleotides are TGTGCCAGCAGTCCATTAAGAACCCAGCATTTT.

In its sample, this clonotype was seen a few times. One base away lies a much larger clone, so this may be a sequencing read error. The chain employs TRBV28 and TRBJ2-3; 7 bases match TRBD1. The CDR3 totals 14 residues. In germline, CDR1 is MDHEN, CDR2 SYDVKM. The CDR3 DNA is TGTGCCAGCAGTCGCACACAGGGGCCAGATATGCAGTATTTT. Protein sequence: CASSRTQGPDMQYF.

A word on this clonotype: Its ends do not fully match the called genes, so a read error is possible. V usage is TRBV29-1 and J usage is TRBJ2-7; possibly TRBD1 for D (6 bases). The germline gives CDR1 SQVTM, CDR2 ANQGSEA. The CDR3 has 11 residues. DNA for the CDR3: TGCAGCGTCCGACAGGTGGACGAGCACTACTTC. Amino acid sequence: CSVRQVDEHYF.

This clonotype appeared once. The conserved phenylalanine or tryptophan normally closing the CDR3 is absent here, so this likely arose from a read error. It is unclear where the CDR3 begins or ends on the DNA, so no DNA is shown, and the CDR3 is as TCRdb lists it. V gene TRBV29-1 combines with J gene TRBJ2-1. Counting both end residues, the CDR3 totals 17 amino acids. Germline V gene lookup returns CDR1 SQVTM and CDR2 ANQGSEA. The CDR3 protein is CSVEDLGGWSSYNEHFL.